The rows below give T cell receptor beta chains drawn from one sample of a study of T cell changes during pregnancy in multiple sclerosis. Sequencing was performed with immunoSEQ multiplex PCR; in TCRdb, only in-frame clones are kept and a portion is missing. The table records about 79,000 clones, about 94% of them present only once. Sequenced here: peripheral blood, sampled in the second trimester of pregnancy. The receptors were sampled from a female donor in good health, enrolled as a control in a pregnancy study. CDR3s include the opening cysteine and the closing phenylalanine or tryptophan. The D gene is left open where the match is weak. The size entry is marked missing in some rows and otherwise reads once, few, many or a size class.

TRBJ2-3,TRBV5-1,TRBD2,-,CASSPDLAGGVDTQYF,TGCGCCAGCAGCCCGGACCTAGCGGGGGGTGTCGATACGCAGTATTTT
TRBJ1-1,TRBV11-3,-,-,CASSPRGTEAFF,TGTGCCAGCAGTCCGAGGGGGACTGAAGCTTTCTTT
TRBJ2-7,TRBV11-3,-,-,CASSFRDEQYF,TGTGCCAGCAGCTTCCGGGACGAGCAGTACTTC
TRBJ2-7,TRBV6-6,-,-,CASSYDRGSYEQYF,TGTGCCAGCAGTTACGATCGGGGCTCCTACGAGCAGTACTTC
TRBJ1-6,TRBV25-1,TRBD1,-,CASSEITGDWHF,TGTGCCAGCAGTGAAATTACAGGGGATTGGCACTTT
TRBJ2-7,TRBV6-1,TRBD1,-,CASSESGTEYYEQYF,TGTGCCAGCAGTGAGTCAGGGACAGAATACTACGAGCAGTACTTC
TRBJ2-5,TRBV10-3,-,-,CAISGKLVAETQYF,TGTGCCATCAGTGGGAAACTAGTAGCGGAGACCCAGTACTTC
TRBJ2-3,TRBV5-1,TRBD2,-,CASGSSGGTDTQYF,TGCGCCAGCGGGTCTAGCGGGGGCACAGATACGCAGTATTTT
TRBJ2-2,TRBV10-3,TRBD1,-,CAIRKASGQGTGELFF,TGTGCCATCAGGAAGGCTTCGGGACAGGGGACCGGGGAGCTGTTTTTT
TRBJ1-1,TRBV19,-,-,CASSWGWGTEAFF,TGTGCCAGTAGTTGGGGCTGGGGCACTGAAGCTTTCTTT
TRBJ1-2,TRBV18,-,few,CASSLQEVGYTF,TGTGCCAGCTCACTACAAGAGGTCGGCTACACCTTC
TRBJ2-5,TRBV18,-,-,CASSQGGEETQYF,TGTGCCAGCTCGCAGGGCGGAGAAGAGACCCAGTACTTC
TRBJ2-2,TRBV12-5,-,-,CASGLPVTGELFF,TGTGCTAGTGGTTTGCCAGTAACCGGGGAGCTGTTTTTT
TRBJ2-1,TRBV30,-,-,CAWSVRPKQLYNEQFF,TGTGCCTGGAGTGTACGACCTAAACAACTATACAATGAGCAGTTCTTC
TRBJ1-2,TRBV4-1,TRBD1,-,CASSQGSEGQGKYGYTF,TGCGCCAGCAGCCAAGGGTCTGAAGGACAGGGGAAATATGGCTACACCTTC
TRBJ2-1,TRBV6-5,TRBD2,-,CASSPREGVHNEQFF,TGTGCCAGCAGCCCGCGGGAGGGGGTCCACAATGAGCAGTTCTTC
TRBJ2-3,TRBV18,TRBD1,-,CASSEGTGGPSTDTQYF,TGTGCCAGCTCGGAAGGAACAGGGGGACCTAGCACAGATACGCAGTATTTT
TRBJ2-5,TRBV6-1,-,-,CASSEFRDGEQYF,TGTGCCAGCAGTGAATTTCGGGATGGGGAGCAGTACTTC
TRBJ2-1,TRBV6-6,-,-,CASSYSEGASYNEQFF,TGTGCCAGCAGTTACTCGGAGGGTGCCTCCTACAATGAGCAGTTCTTC
TRBJ2-1,TRBV5-1,TRBD2,-,CASSSRLAGGNEQFF,TGCGCCAGCAGCTCCCGACTAGCGGGGGGGAATGAGCAGTTCTTC
TRBJ1-5,TRBV15,TRBD1,-,CATSRDLIKVQREGAGQPQHF,TGTGCCACCAGCAGAGATCTAATCAAAGTTCAGCGCGAGGGGGCAGGACAGCCCCAGCATTTT
TRBJ1-3,TRBV19,-,-,CASSIRLSLGPGNTIYF,TGTGCCAGTAGTATCCGTCTGAGTTTGGGGCCTGGAAACACCATATATTTT
TRBJ1-4,TRBV7-9,-,-,CASSPPGVGTNEKLFF,TGTGCCAGCAGCCCCCCAGGGGTGGGAACTAATGAAAAACTGTTTTTT
TRBJ2-5,TRBV7-3,-,-,CASSLTGTSQETQYF,TGTGCCAGCAGCTTAACCGGGACATCGCAAGAGACCCAGTACTTC
TRBJ1-2,TRBV19,-,-,CASTNNYGYTF,TGTGCCAGTACCAATAACTATGGCTACACCTTC
TRBJ2-6,TRBV25-1,-,once,CASMDSSGANVLTF,TGTGCCAGCATGGACAGCTCTGGGGCCAACGTCCTGACTTTC
TRBJ2-3,TRBV30,-,-,CAWRDIRKDTQYF,TGTGCCTGGAGAGACATCCGCAAAGATACGCAGTATTTT
TRBJ1-2,TRBV25-1,-,-,CASSEPGNYGYTF,TGTGCCAGCAGTGAACCGGGTAACTATGGCTACACCTTC
TRBJ2-5,TRBV6-5,TRBD2,-,CATAGGPETQYF,TGTGCCACCGCGGGGGGCCCAGAGACCCAGTACTTC
TRBJ1-1,TRBV5-4,-,once,CASSFDRNTEAFF,TGTGCCAGCAGCTTCGACAGAAACACTGAAGCTTTCTTT
TRBJ2-3,TRBV7-2,-,-,CASSLSGETIDTQYF,TGTGCCAGCAGCTTATCCGGGGAAACGATTGATACGCAGTATTTT
TRBJ2-7,TRBV5-1,TRBD1,-,CASSLTSTTGVYEQYF,TGCGCCAGCAGCTTGACCTCCACGACAGGGGTGTACGAGCAGTACTTC
TRBJ1-1,TRBV7-9,-,-,CASSLDRVRAFF,TGTGCCAGCAGCTTAGACAGGGTACGAGCTTTCTTT
TRBJ1-4,TRBV9,-,-,CASSVGLNEKLFF,TGTGCCAGCAGCGTTGGCCTTAATGAAAAACTGTTTTTT
TRBJ2-5,TRBV18,TRBD2,-,CASSLRLAGRQETQYF,TGTGCCAGCTCACTCCGACTAGCGGGGCGCCAAGAGACCCAGTACTTC
TRBJ2-7,TRBV30,-,-,CAWSVLGPPKGF,TGTGCCTGGAGTGTACTGGGGCCCCCGAAAGGGTTC
TRBJ1-2,TRBV2,TRBD1,-,CASSATPDRGHGYTF,TGTGCCAGCAGTGCGACCCCCGACAGGGGACATGGCTACACCTTC
TRBJ2-1,TRBV10-3,TRBD2,few,CAASGGAANEQFF,TGTGCCGCCAGCGGGGGGGCTGCCAATGAGCAGTTCTTC
TRBJ2-7,TRBV7-8,TRBD1,-,CASSLSPATGGNEQYF,TGTGCCAGCAGCTTGTCCCCGGCGACAGGGGGTAACGAGCAGTACTTC
TRBJ1-6,TRBV14,TRBD1,-,CASSQHRTGVNSPLHF,TGTGCCAGCAGCCAACACCGAACAGGGGTAAATTCACCCCTCCACTTT
TRBJ1-5,TRBV19,TRBD1,-,CASSSQGVGSNQPQHF,TGTGCCAGTAGTTCACAGGGGGTGGGTAGCAATCAGCCCCAGCATTTT
TRBJ1-1,TRBV6-6,-,-,CASSYTQGRTEAFF,TGTGCCAGCAGTTACACGCAGGGTAGGACTGAAGCTTTCTTT
TRBJ1-5,TRBV19,-,once,CASSIEAYSNQPQHF,TGTGCCAGTAGTATAGAAGCCTACAGCAATCAGCCCCAGCATTTT
TRBJ2-2,TRBV9,-,-,CASSVEGQGSTGELFF,TGTGCCAGCAGCGTAGAAGGGCAGGGTAGCACCGGGGAGCTGTTTTTT
TRBJ1-2,TRBV18,-,-,CASSDSLSAYGYTF,TGTGCCAGCTCAGACTCCCTATCTGCCTATGGCTACACCTTC
TRBJ1-2,TRBV7-3,-,-,CASSLSGTNDGYTF,TGTGCCAGCAGCCTATCCGGGACAAACGATGGCTACACCTTC
TRBJ1-1,TRBV7-3,-,once,CASSFPPNRVNTEAFF,TGTGCCAGCAGCTTCCCCCCCAACAGGGTGAACACTGAAGCTTTCTTT
TRBJ2-6,TRBV5-1,-,-,CASSFTISSGANVLTF,TGCGCCAGCAGCTTTACAATATCATCTGGGGCCAACGTCCTGACTTTC
TRBJ1-5,TRBV4-2,TRBD1,once,CASSQGTGNQPQHF,TGTGCCAGCAGCCAGGGGACAGGCAATCAGCCCCAGCATTTT
TRBJ1-1,TRBV7-2,-,-,CASSRTGMNTEAFF,TGTGCCAGCAGCCGAACAGGGATGAACACTGAAGCTTTCTTT
TRBJ1-4,TRBV5-1,-,once,CASNGGGLREKLFF,TGCGCCAGCAACGGAGGCGGCCTACGTGAAAAACTGTTTTTT
TRBJ1-1,TRBV7-9,-,-,CASSLGQGDTEAFF,TGTGCCAGCAGCTTAGGCCAGGGCGACACTGAAGCTTTCTTT
TRBJ1-2,TRBV7-2,-,-,CASSLESGRYGYTF,TGTGCCAGCAGCTTAGAGTCAGGGAGGTATGGCTACACCTTC
TRBJ1-4,TRBV4-1,TRBD1,-,CASSPRQGQNEKLFF,TGCGCCAGCAGCCCAAGACAGGGTCAAAATGAAAAACTGTTTTTT
TRBJ2-1,TRBV2,-,once,CASRVGNEQFF,TGTGCCAGCAGGGTCGGGAATGAGCAGTTCTTC
TRBJ2-3,TRBV4-3,-,-,CASSQDDSRTDTQYF,TGCGCCAGCAGCCAAGATGACAGTCGCACAGATACGCAGTATTTT
TRBJ2-2,TRBV6-5,TRBD1,-,CASSYSGGRTGELFF,TGTGCCAGCAGTTACTCAGGGGGCCGCACCGGGGAGCTGTTTTTT
TRBJ1-2,TRBV7-9,TRBD1,once,CASSLGTGSGYTF,TGTGCCAGCAGCTTAGGGACAGGGAGTGGCTACACCTTC
TRBJ1-2,TRBV30,-,-,CAWSEGAYGYTF,TGTGCCTGGAGTGAAGGGGCCTATGGCTACACCTTC